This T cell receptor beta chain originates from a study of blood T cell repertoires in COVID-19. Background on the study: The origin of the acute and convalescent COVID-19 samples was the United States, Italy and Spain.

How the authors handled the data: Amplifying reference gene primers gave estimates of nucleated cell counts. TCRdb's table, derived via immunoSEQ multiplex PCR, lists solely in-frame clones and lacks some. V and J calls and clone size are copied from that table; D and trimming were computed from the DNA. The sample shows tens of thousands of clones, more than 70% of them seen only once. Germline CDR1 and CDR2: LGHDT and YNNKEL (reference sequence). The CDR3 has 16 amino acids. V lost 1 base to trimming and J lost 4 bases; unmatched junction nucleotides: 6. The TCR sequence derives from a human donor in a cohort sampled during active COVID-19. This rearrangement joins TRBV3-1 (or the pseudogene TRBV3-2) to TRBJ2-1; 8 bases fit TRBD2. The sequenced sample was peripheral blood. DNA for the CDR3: TGTGCCAGCAGCCAAGCTGCGAGCGGGGGTTACAATGAGCAGTTCTTC. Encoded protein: CASSQAASGGYNEQFF.